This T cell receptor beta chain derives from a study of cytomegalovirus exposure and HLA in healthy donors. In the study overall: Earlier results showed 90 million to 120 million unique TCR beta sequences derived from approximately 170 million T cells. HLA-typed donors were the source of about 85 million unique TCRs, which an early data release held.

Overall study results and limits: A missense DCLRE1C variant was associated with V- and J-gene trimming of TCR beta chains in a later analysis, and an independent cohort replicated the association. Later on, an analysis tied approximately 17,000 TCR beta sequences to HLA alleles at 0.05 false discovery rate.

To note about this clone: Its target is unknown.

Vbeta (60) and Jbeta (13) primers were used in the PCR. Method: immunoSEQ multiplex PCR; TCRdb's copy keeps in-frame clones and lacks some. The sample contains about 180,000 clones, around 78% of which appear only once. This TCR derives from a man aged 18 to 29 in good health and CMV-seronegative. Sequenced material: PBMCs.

CDR3 sequence (DNA): TGCGCCAGCAGCCCCAGTCCCTATAATTCACCCCTCCACTTT. Its translation: CASSPSPYNSPLHF. This chain links TRBV5-1 with TRBJ1-6; D is unresolved. Trimming took off 4 bases at V and 2 bases at J, with 7 bases between the two ends. The CDR3 covers 14 residues. Looked up from germline, CDR1 is SGHRS and CDR2 is YFSETQ.